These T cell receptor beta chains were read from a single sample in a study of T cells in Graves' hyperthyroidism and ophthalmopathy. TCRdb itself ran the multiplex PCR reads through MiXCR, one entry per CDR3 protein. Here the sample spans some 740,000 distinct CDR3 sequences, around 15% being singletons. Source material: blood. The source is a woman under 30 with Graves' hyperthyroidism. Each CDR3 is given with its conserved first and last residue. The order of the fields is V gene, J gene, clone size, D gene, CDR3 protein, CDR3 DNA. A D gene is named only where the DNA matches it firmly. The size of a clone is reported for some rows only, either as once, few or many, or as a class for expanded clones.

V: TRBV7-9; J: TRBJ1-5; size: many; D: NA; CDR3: CASSLAAGSNQPQHF; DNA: TGTGCCAGCAGCTTAGCTGCGGGATCCAATCAGCCCCAGCATTTT
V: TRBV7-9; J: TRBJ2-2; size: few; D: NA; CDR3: CASSIQGDRGTGELFF; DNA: TGTGCCAGCAGCATCCAGGGAGATCGGGGCACCGGGGAGCTGTTTTTT
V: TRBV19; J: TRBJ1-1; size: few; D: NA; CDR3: CARSDRRNTEAFF; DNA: TGTGCCCGCAGCGACCGCAGGAACACTGAAGCTTTCTTT
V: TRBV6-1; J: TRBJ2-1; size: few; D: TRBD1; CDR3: CASSYEGTAYNEQFF; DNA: TGTGCCAGCAGTTACGAAGGGACAGCATACAATGAGCAGTTCTTC
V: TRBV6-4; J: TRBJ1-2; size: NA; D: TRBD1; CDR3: CASRRDRGSYGYTF; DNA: TGTGCCAGCAGGAGGGACAGGGGATCCTATGGCTACACCTTC
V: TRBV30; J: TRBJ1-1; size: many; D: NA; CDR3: CAWDTGQNTEAFF; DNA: TGTGCCTGGGACACAGGTCAGAACACTGAAGCTTTCTTT
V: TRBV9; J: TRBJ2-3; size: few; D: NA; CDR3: CASSGHSTDTQYF; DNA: TGTGCCAGCAGCGGGCACAGCACAGATACGCAGTATTTT
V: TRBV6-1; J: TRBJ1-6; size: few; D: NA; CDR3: CASSPRRGQGSPLHF; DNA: TGTGCCAGCAGCCCTAGGCGGGGCCAGGGTTCACCCCTCCACTTT
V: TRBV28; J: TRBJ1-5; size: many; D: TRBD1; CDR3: CASSFLLWTGGSQPQHF; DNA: TGTGCCAGCAGTTTTTTGCTTTGGACAGGAGGAAGTCAGCCCCAGCATTTT
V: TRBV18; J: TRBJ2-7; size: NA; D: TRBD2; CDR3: CASSPPRGSGYEQYF; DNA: TGTGCCAGCTCACCACCGCGGGGGAGCGGCTACGAGCAGTACTTC
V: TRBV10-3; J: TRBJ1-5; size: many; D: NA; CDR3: CAISESTVGDPQHF; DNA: TGTGCCATCAGTGAGTCGACCGTGGGGGACCCCCAGCATTTT
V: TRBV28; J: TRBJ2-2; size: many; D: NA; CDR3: CASSRDINTGELFF; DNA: TGTGCCAGCAGTCGGGACATAAACACCGGGGAGCTGTTTTTT
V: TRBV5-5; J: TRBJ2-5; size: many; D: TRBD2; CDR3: CASRDVASGRAGQETQYF; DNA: TGTGCCAGCAGGGACGTGGCTAGCGGGAGGGCGGGACAAGAGACCCAGTACTTC
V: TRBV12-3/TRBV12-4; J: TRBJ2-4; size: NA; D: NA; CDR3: CASSLQGAKNIQYF; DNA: TGTGCCAGCAGTCTCCAGGGGGCCAAAAACATTCAGTACTTC
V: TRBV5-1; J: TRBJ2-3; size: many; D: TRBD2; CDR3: CASSSSPGLPGTDTQYF; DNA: TGCGCCAGCAGCTCTTCTCCGGGACTACCTGGAACAGATACGCAGTATTTT
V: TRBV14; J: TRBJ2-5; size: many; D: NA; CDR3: CASSQVVLLEETQYF; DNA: TGTGCCAGCAGCCAAGTAGTCCTTTTGGAAGAGACCCAGTACTTC
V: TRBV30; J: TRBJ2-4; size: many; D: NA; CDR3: CAWSETRNIQYF; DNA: TGTGCCTGGAGTGAAACAAGAAACATTCAGTACTTC
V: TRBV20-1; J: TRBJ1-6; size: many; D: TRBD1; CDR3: CSARDPGQGENSPLHF; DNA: TGCAGTGCTAGAGATCCCGGACAGGGGGAGAATTCACCCCTCCACTTT
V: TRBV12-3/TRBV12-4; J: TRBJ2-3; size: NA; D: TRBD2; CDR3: CASSWGLAGPTDTQYF; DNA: TGTGCCAGCAGTTGGGGACTAGCGGGGCCAACAGATACGCAGTATTTT
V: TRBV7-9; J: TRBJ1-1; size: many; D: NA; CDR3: CASSAPGGTEAFF; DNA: TGTGCCAGCAGCGCGCCGGGGGGCACTGAAGCTTTCTTT
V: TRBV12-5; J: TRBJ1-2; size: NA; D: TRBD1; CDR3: CASGSLGDLTGWNGYTF; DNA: TGTGCTAGTGGTTCCTTAGGGGATCTGACAGGGTGGAATGGCTACACCTTC
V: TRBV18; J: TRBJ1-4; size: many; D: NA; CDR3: CASSPPGLRNGEKLFF; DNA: TGTGCCAGCTCACCACCAGGTCTTCGGAATGGAGAAAAACTGTTTTTT
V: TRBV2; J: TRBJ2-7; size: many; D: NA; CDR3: CASGQGRTTYEQYF; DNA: TGTGCCAGCGGGCAGGGGAGGACGACCTACGAGCAGTACTTC
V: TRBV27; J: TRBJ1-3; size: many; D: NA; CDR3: CASSSGRYSGNTIYF; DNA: TGTGCCAGCAGTTCCGGGAGATACTCTGGAAACACCATATATTTT
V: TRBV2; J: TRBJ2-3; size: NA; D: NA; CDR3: CASSEVSTDTQYF; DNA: TGTGCCAGCAGTGAAGTTAGCACAGATACGCAGTATTTT
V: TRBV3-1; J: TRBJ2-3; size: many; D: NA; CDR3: CASSQSSYTQYF; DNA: TGTGCCAGCAGCCAATCCTCGTATACGCAGTATTTT
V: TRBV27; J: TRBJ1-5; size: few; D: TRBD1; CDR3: CVSSRQGLGPQHF; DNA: TGTGTCAGCAGTCGACAGGGGTTGGGGCCCCAGCATTTT
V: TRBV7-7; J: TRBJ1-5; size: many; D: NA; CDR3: CASSLDQNQPQHF; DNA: TGTGCCAGCAGCTTAGATCAGAATCAGCCCCAGCATTTT
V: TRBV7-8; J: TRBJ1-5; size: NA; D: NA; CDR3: CASSLEGEGLLSNQPQHF; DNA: TGTGCCAGCAGCTTAGAGGGCGAGGGGCTTTTGAGCAATCAGCCCCAGCATTTT
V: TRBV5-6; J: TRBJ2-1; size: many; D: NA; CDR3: CASSLGVNEQFF; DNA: TGTGCCAGCAGCCTAGGGGTAAATGAGCAGTTCTTC
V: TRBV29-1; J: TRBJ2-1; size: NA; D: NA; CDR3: CSPMLGFEQFF; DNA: TGCAGCCCTATGCTCGGGTTTGAGCAGTTCTTC
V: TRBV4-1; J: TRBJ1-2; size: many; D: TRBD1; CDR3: CASSQARDSGSYGYTF; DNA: TGCGCCAGCAGCCAAGCAAGGGACAGTGGTAGCTATGGCTACACCTTC
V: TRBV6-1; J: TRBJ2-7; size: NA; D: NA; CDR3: CASTGKGSYEQYF; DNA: TGTGCCAGCACCGGGAAGGGTTCTTACGAGCAGTACTTC